The 6 T cell receptor beta chains presented below share a single source sample, sequenced in a study of T cell repertoires in cytomegalovirus infection. Via MiXCR, TCRdb re-called the reads, giving one row per CDR3 protein. This sample carries hundreds of thousands of distinct CDR3 sequences, about 33% of them seen once, and the ten largest clones take approximately 18%. The antigens for these receptors are not known. The source was cultured PBMCs, collected from culture after CMV antigen stimulation. Receptor source: a human donor in good health (CMV status not recorded). Some clones in this sample may be carry-over from other donors' samples.

This clonotype has a handful of counts. V and J are TRBV27 and TRBJ2-3; perhaps TRBD1 as D (6 bases). Germline CDR1 reads MNHEY; CDR2 reads SMNVEV (reference sequence). The CDR3 has 15 amino acids. V was trimmed by 5 bases and J by 6 bases, leaving 18 bases between them. The CDR3 nucleotides are TGTGCCAGCAGTCCCGGGACACCCCCGCCGGATACGCAGTATTTT. Protein: CASSPGTPPPDTQYF.

This clonotype was detected only a few times. This chain joins TRBV18 and TRBJ1-1; D is possibly TRBD1 (5 bases). V lost 1 base, J lost 5 bases, and 11 bases lay in between. The length of the CDR3 is 14 residues. In germline, CDR1 is KGHSH, CDR2 LQKENI. This CDR3 reads CASSPRDSPTEAFF. CDR3 bases: TGTGCCAGCTCACCACGTGACAGTCCAACTGAAGCTTTCTTT. The variable domain in full, completed from reference TRBV18 and TRBJ1-1, reads NAGVMQNPRHLVRRRGQEARLRCSPMKGHSHVYWYRQLPEEGLKFMVYLQKENIIDESGMPKERFSAEFPKEGPSILRIQQVVRGDSAAYFCASSPRDSPTEAFFGQGTRLTVV.

The rearrangement joins TRBV7-2 to TRBJ1-4, with D tentatively TRBD1 (6 bases). CDR1 and CDR2 (germline): SGHTA, FQGNSA. V was cut by 5 bases and J by 11 bases, with 15 bases left in between. The CDR3 is 13 amino acids. The CDR3 is CASSHNGGGKLFF. The CDR3 region has the DNA TGTGCCAGCAGCCATAATGGAGGGGGGAAACTGTTTTTT.

The rearrangement joins TRBV5-1 to TRBJ2-7; 7 bases fit TRBD2. V was pared by 4 bases and J by 6 bases, with 7 bases of the junction left unmatched. The CDR3 sequence is 13 residues long. Germline V gives CDR1 SGHRS, CDR2 YFSETQ. The CDR3 here is CASSRTSAGEQYF. CDR3 DNA sequence: TGCGCCAGCAGCCGTACTAGCGCGGGCGAGCAGTACTTC.

This chain uses TRBV7-2 with TRBJ1-6; D not certain. Germline values: CDR1 SGHTA, CDR2 FQGNSA. The ends were cut back, 5 bases at V and 13 bases at J, with 15 bases in the middle. There are 13 residues in the CDR3. Written as DNA, the CDR3 is TGTGCCAGCAGCCCGGTGGCGTCGGGCCCCCTCCACTTT. Translating gives CASSPVASGPLHF.

This CDR3 reads CASSRETGDNSPLHF. Here the CDR3 DNA reads TGTGCCAGCAGCCGAGAGACAGGGGATAATTCACCCCTCCACTTT. V is TRBV4-2 and J is TRBJ1-6; 8 bases are a match to TRBD1. Trimming removed 4 bases from V and 5 bases from J; junction bases left unmatched: 4. There are 15 residues in the CDR3. The germline CDR1 and CDR2 sequences are LGHNA and YNFKEQ.